This record looks at one TCR beta chain sequence and its context. Per the original data handling: Estimation of nucleated cell counts was performed using reference gene primer amplification. Some clones are missing from TCRdb's copy, which holds only in-frame ones; the method was immunoSEQ multiplex PCR. Clone size and V and J calls were adopted from that table, with D and trimming inferred from the DNA. The table lists approximately 31,000 clones, about 85% of them singletons, with roughly 15% in the top ten. This CDR3 contains 13 residues. CDR1 and CDR2 from the germline V gene are LGHDT and YNNKEL (reference sequence). V was shortened by 5 bases and J by 3 bases, with 10 bases between the two germline ends. The sample is drawn from a study of blood T cell repertoires in COVID-19.

The chain carries TRBV3-1 (or the pseudogene TRBV3-2) and TRBJ2-5, with D maybe TRBD1 (6 bases). This receptor was identified in a woman aged 55-69 years with active COVID-19. Sequencing was performed on peripheral blood. CDR3 amino acids: CASSRRTEETQYF. The CDR3 nucleotides read TGTGCCAGCAGCAGACGGACAGAAGAGACCCAGTACTTC.